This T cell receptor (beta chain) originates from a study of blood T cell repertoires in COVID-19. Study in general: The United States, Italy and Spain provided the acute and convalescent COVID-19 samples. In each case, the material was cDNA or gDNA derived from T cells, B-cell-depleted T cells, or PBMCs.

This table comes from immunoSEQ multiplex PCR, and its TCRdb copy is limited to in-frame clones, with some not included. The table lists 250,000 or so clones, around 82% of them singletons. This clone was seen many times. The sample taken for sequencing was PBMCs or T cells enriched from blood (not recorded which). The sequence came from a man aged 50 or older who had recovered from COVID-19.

The CDR3 coding sequence is TGTGCCAGCAGTGACGAGGACAGCTATAATTCACCCCTCCACTTT. This gives the protein CASSDEDSYNSPLHF. The rearrangement uses TRBV27 and TRBJ1-6; D may be TRBD1 (6 bases). Germline V gives CDR1 MNHEY, CDR2 SMNVEV (reference sequence). V lost 5 bases and J lost 3, with 11 bases in between. CDR3 size: 15 residues.